These 13 T cell receptor beta chains were sequenced from one sample in a study of blood T cell repertoires in COVID-19. Repertoires were generated with immunoSEQ multiplex PCR, while TCRdb's copy carries only in-frame clones and drops some. The repertoire holds about 240,000 clones, roughly 79% seen once, with around 7.5% in the top ten. Sequencing input: peripheral blood. Receptors were obtained from a woman of 80 years or more with COVID-19, enrolled during active disease.

V usage is TRBV3-1 (or the pseudogene TRBV3-2) and J usage is TRBJ1-4; TRBD1 aligns across 7 bases. Trimming at V came to 0 bases and at J to 4 bases, leaving 8 bases not matched to a gene. This CDR3 is built from 17 residues. CDR1 is LGHDT and CDR2 is YNNKEL in the germline V gene (reference sequence). CDR3 DNA sequence: TGTGCCAGCAGCCAAGACACAGGGGTTAGCGGTAATGAAAAACTGTTTTTT. Amino acid sequence: CASSQDTGVSGNEKLFF.

The rearrangement joins TRBV7-9 to TRBJ1-2; perhaps TRBD1 as D (6 bases). The CDR3 is 13 amino acids. Germline CDR1 SEHNR, CDR2 FQNEAQ (reference sequence). Trimming cost V 5 bases and J 4 bases, with 11 bases left between them. The chain's CDR3 is CASSLETGYGYTF. As DNA, the CDR3 is TGTGCCAGCAGCCTAGAGACAGGCTATGGCTACACCTTC.

CDR3 sequence (DNA): TGCGCCAGCAGCCAAGATGCTACACAGGGGAAAGGAAACACCATATATTTT. Translation gives CASSQDATQGKGNTIYF. This chain links TRBV4-3 with TRBJ1-3; TRBD1 matches at 7 bases. With 0 bases clipped from V and 4 bases from J, the junction kept 9 bases outside the gene matches. CDR1 LGHNA and CDR2 YSLEER come from the germline V gene. The CDR3 has 17 residues.

V gene TRBV30 combines with J gene TRBJ1-2; 9 nucleotides align to TRBD1. The CDR3 is 13 residues long. CDR1 and CDR2 (germline): GTSNPN, SVGIG (reference sequence). J was trimmed by 2 bases and V by 3 bases; bases with no gene match: 1. The CDR3 spells CAWSGQGNYGYTF. The CDR3 DNA reads TGTGCCTGGAGCGGACAGGGGAACTATGGCTACACCTTC.

The chain recombines TRBV18 with TRBJ2-7, with D possibly matching TRBD2 (7 bases). CDR1 and CDR2 (germline): KGHSH, LQKENI. This CDR3 region has 14 residues. Between the trimmed V and J ends, which lost 2 bases and 6 bases, there was a span of 14 bases. The CDR3 bases are TGTGCCAGCTCACCATTAGGGGGGGAATCCGAGCAGTACTTC. This gives the protein CASSPLGGESEQYF.

This chain joins TRBV9 and TRBJ2-3; 14 nucleotides match TRBD2. V shed 4 bases, J shed 8 bases, and the junction held 15 bases outside the gene matches. The germline gives CDR1 SGDLS, CDR2 YYNGEE. The CDR3 contains 18 residues. The CDR3 reads CASSPRLAGGRLPPTQYF. Here the CDR3 DNA reads TGTGCCAGCAGCCCTCGACTAGCGGGGGGGCGCTTGCCCCCTACGCAGTATTTT.

This clone was picked up a small number of times. The chain joins TRBV19 to TRBJ1-5; tentative D call: TRBD1 (6 bases). The V and J ends lost 1 base and 5 bases respectively, with 15 bases between them. The V gene's germline CDR1 is LNHDA and CDR2 SQIVND (reference sequence). The CDR3 totals 16 residues. Here the CDR3 DNA reads TGTGCCAGTAGTATAGGCGGCAGGGGACTACATCAGCCCCAGCATTTT. Its translation: CASSIGGRGLHQPQHF.

The rearrangement uses TRBV5-1 and TRBJ1-1; 10 bases line up with TRBD1. This CDR3 is 14 amino acids long. V shed 4 bases, J shed 2 bases, and the junction held 2 bases outside the gene matches. Germline V CDR1 and CDR2: SGHRS, YFSETQ. CDR3 nucleotides: TGCGCCAGCAGCGTGACAGGGGGCAACACTGAAGCTTTCTTT. Protein sequence: CASSVTGGNTEAFF.

The count of this clone is one. The V and J genes are TRBV27 and TRBJ2-7; 8 bases are a match to TRBD2. V shed 6 bases and J 2 bases; nucleotides not matched to a gene: 12. Germline V gene sequence: CDR1 MNHEY, CDR2 SMNVEV (reference sequence). This CDR3 spans 16 amino acids. The CDR3 DNA reads as TGTGCCAGCAGGCTGAAATTAGCGGGGACCACCTACGAGCAGTACTTC. Its translation: CASRLKLAGTTYEQYF.

The chain carries TRBV7-2 and TRBJ1-1, with D possibly TRBD1 on 5 matching bases. The V end was cut by 5 bases, the J end by 4 bases, with 23 bases between. Germline V lookup: CDR1 SGHTA, CDR2 FQGNSA. The CDR3 has 17 amino acids. CDR3 DNA sequence: TGTGCCAGCAGCACCCATGCCTCTGTTATGGGGGGCACTGAAGCTTTCTTT. Protein product: CASSTHASVMGGTEAFF.

The rearrangement joins TRBV15 to TRBJ1-5; a weak D match, TRBD1 (5 bases). V lost 5 bases, J lost 1 base, and 12 bases lay in between. CDR1 LNHNV and CDR2 YYDKDF come from the germline V gene (reference sequence). The CDR3 loop spans 15 amino acids. The CDR3 is CATSPPEGSNQPQHF. The CDR3 coding sequence is TGTGCCACCAGCCCCCCGGAGGGGAGCAATCAGCCCCAGCATTTT. The whole variable domain, remainder taken from reference TRBV15 and TRBJ1-5, is DAMVIQNPRYQVTQFGKPVTLSCSQTLNHNVMYWYQQKSSQAPKLLFHYYDKDFNNEADTPDNFQSRRPNTSFCFLDIRSPGLGDTAMYLCATSPPEGSNQPQHFGDGTRLSIL.

The V gene is TRBV9, the J gene TRBJ2-3; D is possibly TRBD1 (6 bases). The CDR3 runs to 16 residues. Trimming stripped 2 bases from V and 0 bases from J, with 13 bases between. Germline CDR1 and CDR2: SGDLS and YYNGEE. The chain's CDR3 is CASSVQGRGSTDTQYF. The CDR3 bases are TGTGCCAGCAGCGTCCAGGGTAGGGGGAGCACAGATACGCAGTATTTT.

The sample holds a few counts of this clone. The gene calls are TRBV6-5 and TRBJ2-7; TRBD1 agrees at 9 bases. Trimming cost V 7 bases and J 6 bases; bases outside gene matches: 10. The CDR3 runs to 14 residues. CDR1 and CDR2 from the germline V gene are MNHEY and SVGAGI. DNA of the CDR3: TGTGCCAGCACCGGAAGGACAGGGGTAAGCGAGCAGTACTTC. It codes for CASTGRTGVSEQYF.